This TCR beta chain comes out of a study of identical twins. This clonotype showed up just a few times. What it binds is unknown. TCRdb ran MiXCR on the 5' RACE reads and lists one entry per CDR3 protein. The top ten hold roughly 5% of the sample, which has about 240,000 distinct CDR3 sequences, 6% to 8.5% seen once. Trimming removed 0 bases from V and 0 bases from J, with 12 bases in between. The CDR3 is 16 residues long. The germline V gene has CDR1 DFQATT and CDR2 SNEGSKA (reference sequence). Study conclusions and caveats: When twins shared out-of-frame alpha sequences, those sequences had excess low generation probability. The presence of invariant MAIT and iNKT cells could partly confound analyses of zero-insertion sequences. Models underestimated out-of-frame TCR alpha sharing in monozygotic twins. Abundant cord blood beta clonotypes carried fewer insertions; memory repertoires showed none.

The same sample was also used in a study of yellow fever vaccine responses in identical twins.

The chain links TRBV20-1 to TRBJ2-1, with D possibly being TRBD2 (5 bases). The sequence was obtained from a woman aged 18-29 years in good health. Sequencing was done on a sample of CD8+ T cells sorted from blood. The CDR3 DNA follows: TGCAGTGCTAGAGATCTGCGGGTCTCCTCCTACAATGAGCAGTTCTTC. Protein product: CSARDLRVSSYNEQFF.